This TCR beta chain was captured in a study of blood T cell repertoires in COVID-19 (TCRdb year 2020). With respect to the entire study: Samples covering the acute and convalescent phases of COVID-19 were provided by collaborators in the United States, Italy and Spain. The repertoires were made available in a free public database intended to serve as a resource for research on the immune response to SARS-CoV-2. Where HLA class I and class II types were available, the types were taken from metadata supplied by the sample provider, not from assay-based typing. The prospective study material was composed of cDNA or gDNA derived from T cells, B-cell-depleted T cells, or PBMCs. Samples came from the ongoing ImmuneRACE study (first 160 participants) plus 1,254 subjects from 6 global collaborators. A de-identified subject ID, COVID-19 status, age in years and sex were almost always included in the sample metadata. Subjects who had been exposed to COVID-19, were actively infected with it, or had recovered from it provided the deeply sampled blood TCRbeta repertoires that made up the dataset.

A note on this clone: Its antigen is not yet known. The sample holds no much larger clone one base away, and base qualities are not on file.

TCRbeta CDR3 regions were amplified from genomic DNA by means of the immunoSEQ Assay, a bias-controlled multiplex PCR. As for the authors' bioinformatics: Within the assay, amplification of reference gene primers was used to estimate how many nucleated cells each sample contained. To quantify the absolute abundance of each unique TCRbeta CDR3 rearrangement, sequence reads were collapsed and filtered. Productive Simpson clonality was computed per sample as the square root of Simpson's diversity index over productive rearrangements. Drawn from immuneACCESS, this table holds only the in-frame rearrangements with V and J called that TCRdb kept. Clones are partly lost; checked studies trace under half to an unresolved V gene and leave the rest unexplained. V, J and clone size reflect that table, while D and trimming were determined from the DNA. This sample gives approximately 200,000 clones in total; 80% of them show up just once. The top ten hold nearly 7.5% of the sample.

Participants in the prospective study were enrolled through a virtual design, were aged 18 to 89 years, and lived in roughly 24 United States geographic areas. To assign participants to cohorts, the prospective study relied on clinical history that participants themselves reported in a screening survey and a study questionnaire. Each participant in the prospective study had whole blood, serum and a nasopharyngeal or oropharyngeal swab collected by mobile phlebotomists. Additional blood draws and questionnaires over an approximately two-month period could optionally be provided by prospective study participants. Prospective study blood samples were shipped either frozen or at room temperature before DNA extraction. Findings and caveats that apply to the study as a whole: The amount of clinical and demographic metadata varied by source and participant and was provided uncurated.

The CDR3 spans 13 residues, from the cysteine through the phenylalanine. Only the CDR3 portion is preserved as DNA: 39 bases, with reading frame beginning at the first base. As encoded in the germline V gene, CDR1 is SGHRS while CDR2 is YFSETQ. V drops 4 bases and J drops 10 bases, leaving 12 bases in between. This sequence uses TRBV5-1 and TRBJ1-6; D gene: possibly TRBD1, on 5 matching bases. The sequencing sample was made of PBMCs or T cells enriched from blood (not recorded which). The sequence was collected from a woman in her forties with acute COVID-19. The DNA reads TGCGCCAGCAGCAACGATCCAGGGTCACCCCTCCACTTT. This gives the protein CASSNDPGSPLHF.